A single sample gave rise to the 31 T cell receptor beta chains below, sequenced in a study of regulatory dendritic cells for organ transplantation. Only in-frame clones appear in the TCRdb table, and some are missing; sequencing was by immunoSEQ multiplex PCR. The table lists about 20,000 clones, 74% of them singletons. The specimen was memory CD4+ T cells from blood. The subset was: CD45RO+ memory T cells. The receptors derive from a human donor in good health.

The chain joins TRBV9 to TRBJ1-2; no definite D call. V was shortened by 4 bases and J by 3 bases, with 7 bases between the two germline ends. CDR1 SGDLS and CDR2 YYNGEE come from the germline V gene. The CDR3 has 12 residues. The CDR3 sequence: CASSPSDYGYTF. CDR3 nucleotides: TGTGCCAGCAGCCCGTCGGACTATGGCTACACCTTC.

The chain employs TRBV7-2 and TRBJ2-2; the D is unclear. Germline lookup yields CDR1 SGHTA and CDR2 FQGNSA. The CDR3 runs 12 residues. V was clipped by 1 base and J by 13 bases, with 10 bases between them. The CDR3 here is CASSLEVGGLFF. Written as DNA, the CDR3 is TGTGCCAGCAGCTTAGAAGTCGGCGGGCTGTTTTTT. The complete variable domain, with remaining parts taken from reference TRBV7-2 and TRBJ2-2, reads GAGVSQSPSNKVTEKGKDVELRCDPISGHTALYWYRQSLGQGLEFLIYFQGNSAPDKSGLPSDRFSAERTGGSVSTLTIQRTQQEDSAVYLCASSLEVGGLFFGEGSRLTVL.

The chain has TRBV5-1 and TRBJ2-5; D is uncertain. Germline V gene sequence: CDR1 SGHRS, CDR2 YFSETQ. The V end was cut by 1 base, the J end by 4 bases, with 23 bases between. The CDR3 has 18 residues. Here the CDR3 reads CASSLLPPTRRGSETQYF. The CDR3, as DNA: TGCGCCAGCAGCTTGCTTCCACCGACCCGAAGAGGTTCAGAGACCCAGTACTTC. Combining the CDR3 with reference TRBV5-1 and TRBJ2-5 gives the whole variable domain KAGVTQTPRYLIKTRGQQVTLSCSPISGHRSVSWYQQTPGQGLQFLFEYFSETQRNKGNFPGRFSGRQFSNSRSEMNVSTLELGDSALYLCASSLLPPTRRGSETQYFGPGTRLLVL.

This clone came up once. The chain employs TRBV19 and TRBJ1-3; D is perhaps TRBD1 (6 bases). Germline V CDR1 and CDR2: LNHDA, SQIVND (reference sequence). This CDR3 is built from 15 residues. Trimming took off 5 bases at V and 2 bases at J, with 13 bases between the two ends. DNA of the CDR3: TGTGCCAGTAGTCCAACAGGGAACACTGGAAACACCATATATTTT. Amino acid sequence: CASSPTGNTGNTIYF. Complete variable domain (other parts from reference TRBV19 and TRBJ1-3): DGGITQSPKYLFRKEGQNVTLSCEQNLNHDAMYWYRQDPGQGLRLIYYSQIVNDFQKGDIAEGYSVSREKKESFPLTVTSAQKNPTAFYLCASSPTGNTGNTIYFGEGSWLTVV.

J is TRBJ2-7 and V is TRBV11-3; possibly TRBD2 for D (6 bases). CDR1 is SGHNT and CDR2 is YENEEA in the germline V gene. The CDR3 runs to 14 residues. V lost 4 bases to trimming and J lost 2 bases, with 12 bases between them. CDR3 in DNA: TGTGCCAGCAGCTCCCGGGGGAGCGCCTACGAGCAGTACTTC. Its protein is CASSSRGSAYEQYF.

The chain recombines TRBV6-6 with TRBJ2-7, with 7 nucleotides matching TRBD1. The CDR3 is made up of 15 amino acids. Germline V gene sequence: CDR1 MNHNY, CDR2 SVGAGI (reference sequence). Unmatched junction bases numbered 6, after V lost 2 bases and J lost 2 bases. The DNA for the CDR3 is TGTGCCAGCAGTTACACAGACAGGGCCGCCTACGAGCAGTACTTC. Protein: CASSYTDRAAYEQYF.

The gene calls are TRBV7-8 and TRBJ1-4, with D possibly matching TRBD1 (5 bases). Germline V gene data show CDR1 as SGHVS and CDR2 as FQNEAQ. Trimming pared 8 bases from V and 0 bases from J, leaving 16 bases between. The CDR3 length is 16 residues. CDR3 sequence reads: CASRRQGSATNEKLFF. CDR3 bases: TGTGCCAGCCGTAGGCAGGGTTCGGCAACTAATGAAAAACTGTTTTTT.

CDR3 DNA sequence: TGTGCCAGCACCCGCAGGGAAGGTAATTCACCCCTCCACTTT. Its translation is CASTRREGNSPLHF. The chain joins TRBV6-1 to TRBJ1-6, with D possibly TRBD1 on 5 matching bases. The length of the CDR3 is 14 residues. Trimming removed 7 bases from V and 6 bases from J, with 13 bases in between. Per the germline V gene, CDR1 is MNHNS and CDR2 is SASEGT.

This chain links TRBV7-6 with TRBJ2-2; the match to TRBD1 covers 8 bases. V dropped 5 bases and J dropped 4; count of bases not matched to a gene: 6. CDR3 size: 15 residues. Germline V gene data show CDR1 as SGHVS and CDR2 as FNYEAQ. CDR3 loop: CASSLTGEFTGELFF. The CDR3 coding sequence is TGTGCCAGCAGCCTGACAGGGGAGTTCACCGGGGAGCTGTTTTTT.

The V and J genes are TRBV10-3 and TRBJ2-5; 8 bases are a match to TRBD2. The CDR3 is 14 residues long. CDR1 ENHRY and CDR2 SYGVKD come from the germline V gene. V lost 0 bases to trimming and J lost 5 bases; unmatched junction nucleotides: 2. The CDR3, as DNA: TGTGCCATCAGTGAGTCAGAGCGGGGGGAGACCCAGTACTTC. Encoded protein: CAISESERGETQYF.

This clone was seen a handful of times. The chain has TRBV5-1 and TRBJ2-2, with TRBD2 identical over 9 bases. CDR1 and CDR2 from the germline V gene are SGHRS and YFSETQ. This CDR3 is built from 16 residues. Trimming at V came to 0 bases and at J to 3 bases, leaving 3 bases not matched to a gene. CDR3 sequence (DNA): TGCGCCAGCAGCTTGGGGCCTAGCGGGGACACCGGGGAGCTGTTTTTT. Amino acids: CASSLGPSGDTGELFF.

V gene TRBV6-1 combines with J gene TRBJ2-7; a possible D gene is TRBD1 (6 bases). The CDR3 consists of 15 residues. Trimming took off 4 bases at V and 2 bases at J, with 15 bases between the two ends. Germline CDR1 MNHNS, CDR2 SASEGT. CDR3 coding DNA: TGTGCCAGCAGTGCGACGGGACACGGACCCTACGAGCAGTACTTC. As protein: CASSATGHGPYEQYF.

CDR3: CASNYAGQETQYF. CDR3 bases: TGTGCCAGTAATTATGCGGGCCAAGAGACCCAGTACTTC. The rearrangement links TRBV19 to TRBJ2-5, with TRBD2 as a possible D gene (5 bases). Germline V gene lookup returns CDR1 LNHDA and CDR2 SQIVND (reference sequence). The CDR3 length is 13 residues. The V end was cut by 7 bases, the J end by 1 base, with 10 bases between. Filled out from reference TRBV19 and TRBJ2-5, the complete variable domain reads DGGITQSPKYLFRKEGQNVTLSCEQNLNHDAMYWYRQDPGQGLRLIYYSQIVNDFQKGDIAEGYSVSREKKESFPLTVTSAQKNPTAFYLCASNYAGQETQYFGPGTRLLVL.

This clone was found a few times. This sequence joins TRBV28 and TRBJ1-5; D is unresolved. The CDR3 runs to 13 residues. Germline V gives CDR1 MDHEN, CDR2 SYDVKM. Trimming cost V 4 bases and J 5 bases, with 9 bases left between them. The CDR3 loop is CASSSSNYQPQHF. DNA of the CDR3: TGTGCCAGCAGTTCCTCTAATTATCAGCCCCAGCATTTT.

The CDR3 region has the DNA TGTGCCAGCACCCAACGAGGGGGTTGGAACACTGAAGCTTTCTTT. It specifies CASTQRGGWNTEAFF. V is TRBV5-6 and J is TRBJ1-1, with D possibly being TRBD1 (6 bases). CDR3 length: 15 residues. From germline, CDR1 is SGHDT and CDR2 YYEEEE. V was trimmed by 6 bases and J by 1 base, leaving 16 bases between them.

V and J are TRBV10-3 and TRBJ1-5; D is unresolved. V was trimmed by 2 bases and J by 4 bases, leaving 3 bases between them. Germline V lookup: CDR1 ENHRY, CDR2 SYGVKD. The CDR3 is 12 amino acids. DNA for the CDR3: TGTGCCATCAGTGAGGCGAATCAGCCCCAGCATTTT. Translation gives CAISEANQPQHF.

This clone was seen more than once but under ten times. This sequence joins TRBV7-9 and TRBJ1-2; 7 nucleotides match TRBD1. Looked up from germline, CDR1 is SEHNR and CDR2 is FQNEAQ (reference sequence). The CDR3 is made up of 15 amino acids. V trimming: 5 bases; J trimming: 8 bases; junction bases outside the gene matches: 14. The CDR3 sequence is CASSRGDRAGGGYTF. As DNA, the CDR3 is TGTGCCAGCAGCCGCGGAGACAGGGCCGGAGGCGGCTACACCTTC.

The chain uses TRBV5-1 and TRBJ2-4; the match to TRBD1 covers 9 bases. V gave up 0 bases and J gave up 9 bases; unmatched junction bases: 10. CDR1 is SGHRS, CDR2 YFSETQ, per germline. CDR3 size: 16 residues. This CDR3 reads CASSLDRLGQGGIQYF. DNA for the CDR3: TGCGCCAGCAGCTTGGATCGACTGGGACAGGGAGGCATTCAGTACTTC.

The chain employs TRBV4-1 and TRBJ2-6; D possibly corresponds to TRBD1 (6 bases). Germline V lookup: CDR1 MGHRA, CDR2 YSYEKL. Trimming took 1 base from V and 0 from J, leaving 22 bases between them. The CDR3 length is 21 residues. CDR3 residues: CASSQVPPSGTLGSGANVLTF. The CDR3 DNA reads TGCGCCAGCAGCCAAGTTCCCCCATCCGGGACATTAGGCTCTGGGGCCAACGTCCTGACTTTC.

The chain uses TRBV27 and TRBJ2-6; D is unclear. The V gene's germline CDR1 is MNHEY and CDR2 SMNVEV (reference sequence). The CDR3 contains 16 residues. V was pared by 1 base and J by 0 bases, with 7 bases between. The CDR3 nucleotides are TGTGCCAGCAGTTTATACGTGGCCTCTGGGGCCAACGTCCTGACTTTC. Translated, it gives CASSLYVASGANVLTF.

The chain uses TRBV4-3 and TRBJ2-1, with D tentatively TRBD2 (6 bases). Trimming took 0 bases from V and 6 from J, leaving 15 bases between them. Per germline, CDR1 LGHNA and CDR2 YSLEER. CDR3 size: 16 residues. As DNA, the CDR3 is TGCGCCAGCAGCCAAGAACCCGCGGGGTTCCCCAATGAGCAGTTCTTC. This sequence encodes CASSQEPAGFPNEQFF.

This clone was seen a few times. The rearrangement links TRBV6-6 to TRBJ1-2; no clear D gene. The CDR3 has 12 residues. Trimming cost V 5 bases and J 4 bases, with 8 bases left between them. From germline, CDR1 is MNHNY and CDR2 SVGAGI (reference sequence). The CDR3 sequence: CASSSLPYGYTF. For the CDR3, the DNA is TGTGCCAGCAGTAGTCTACCCTATGGCTACACCTTC.

This clone occurred a few times. The CDR3 coding sequence is TGCGCCAGCAGTGATGGGACAGGGAATTCACCCCTCCACTTT. It translates to CASSDGTGNSPLHF. The chain combines TRBV10-2 with TRBJ1-6; 9 bases line up with TRBD1. The V segment lost 3 bases and the J segment 7 bases; nucleotides outside the gene matches: 1. Germline CDR1 and CDR2: WSHSY and SAAADI. The CDR3 covers 14 residues.

The chain is built from TRBV4-2 and TRBJ2-2, with D maybe TRBD1 (6 bases). Germline V lookup: CDR1 LGHNA, CDR2 YNFKEQ. This CDR3 is 15 amino acids long. V lost 0 bases and J 5 bases, leaving 10 bases between the germline ends. CDR3 nucleotide sequence: TGTGCCAGCAGCCAAGACAGGGGAGATACCGGGGAGCTGTTTTTT. It encodes CASSQDRGDTGELFF.

Here the CDR3 DNA reads TGTACCAGCAGCCGGGACTCCTCTGGAAACACCATATATTTT. Translation: CTSSRDSSGNTIYF. The V gene is TRBV7-2, the J gene TRBJ1-3; D might be TRBD1 (5 bases). V lost 5 bases to trimming and J lost 0 bases, with 8 bases between them. CDR1 is SGHTA, CDR2 FQGNSA, per germline. The CDR3 has 14 residues.

This chain joins TRBV14 and TRBJ2-2, with a weak D call TRBD2 (7 bases). Trimming stripped 4 bases from V and 2 bases from J, with 26 bases between. CDR3 length: 20 residues. CDR1 is SGHDN, CDR2 FVKESK, per germline. The chain's CDR3 is CASSPASGRGRWSNTGELFF. Written as DNA, the CDR3 is TGTGCCAGCAGCCCCGCAAGTGGGCGGGGGCGATGGAGCAACACCGGGGAGCTGTTTTTT.

This clone has just one count. V usage is TRBV11-2 and J usage is TRBJ2-1; 8 bases are shared with TRBD2. Germline values: CDR1 SGHAT, CDR2 FQNNGV. V gave up 5 bases and J gave up 3 bases; unmatched junction bases: 6. The CDR3 extends over 15 amino acids. CDR3: CASSPGTRVYNEQFF. The CDR3 DNA reads TGTGCCAGCAGCCCAGGGACTAGAGTCTACAATGAGCAGTTCTTC. Drawing the rest from reference TRBV11-2 and TRBJ2-1, the complete variable domain is EAGVAQSPRYKIIEKRQSVAFWCNPISGHATLYWYQQILGQGPKLLIQFQNNGVVDDSQLPKDRFSAERLKGVDSTLKIQPAKLEDSAVYLCASSPGTRVYNEQFFGPGTRLTVL.

The chain uses TRBV7-9 and TRBJ2-1, with a weak D call TRBD2 (6 bases). The germline V gene encodes CDR1 SEHNR and CDR2 FQNEAQ (reference sequence). V gave up 6 bases and J gave up 9 bases, with 12 bases separating them. The CDR3 contains 12 residues. CDR3 coding DNA: TGTGCCAGCAGTTTGACAGCGGGTGAGCAGTTCTTC. It codes for CASSLTAGEQFF. The complete variable domain, with remaining parts taken from reference TRBV7-9 and TRBJ2-1, reads DTGVSQNPRHKITKRGQNVTFRCDPISEHNRLYWYRQTLGQGPEFLTYFQNEAQLEKSRLLSDRFSAERPKGSFSTLEIQRTEQGDSAMYLCASSLTAGEQFFGPGTRLTVL.

The chain combines TRBV6-5 with TRBJ1-1; D uncertain. CDR3 length: 13 residues. Trimming cost V 6 bases and J 2 bases, with 10 bases left between them. Germline CDR1 is MNHEY and CDR2 is SVGAGI. This chain's CDR3 is CASRRQGNTEAFF. As DNA, the CDR3 is TGTGCCAGCAGACGACAAGGAAACACTGAAGCTTTCTTT.

This rearrangement joins TRBV5-1 to TRBJ1-6; TRBD1 is a possible D gene (6 bases). Germline-derived CDR1 and CDR2 are SGHRS and YFSETQ. This CDR3 spans 16 amino acids. V dropped 4 bases and J dropped 7 bases, with 18 bases sitting between them. CDR3 region: CASSRSAGGDNSPLHF. The CDR3 region has the DNA TGCGCCAGCAGCCGCTCTGCGGGGGGCGACAATTCACCCCTCCACTTT. The full variable domain, rest sourced from reference TRBV5-1 and TRBJ1-6, is KAGVTQTPRYLIKTRGQQVTLSCSPISGHRSVSWYQQTPGQGLQFLFEYFSETQRNKGNFPGRFSGRQFSNSRSEMNVSTLELGDSALYLCASSRSAGGDNSPLHFGNGTRLTVT.

The chain recombines TRBV5-1 with TRBJ2-7, with D maybe TRBD2 (5 bases). V was trimmed by 5 bases and J by 4 bases, leaving 10 bases between them. CDR3 length: 12 amino acids. The germline V gene has CDR1 SGHRS and CDR2 YFSETQ. CDR3 protein: CASRREGYEQYF. The CDR3 coding sequence is TGCGCCAGCAGACGCGAGGGTTACGAGCAGTACTTC.